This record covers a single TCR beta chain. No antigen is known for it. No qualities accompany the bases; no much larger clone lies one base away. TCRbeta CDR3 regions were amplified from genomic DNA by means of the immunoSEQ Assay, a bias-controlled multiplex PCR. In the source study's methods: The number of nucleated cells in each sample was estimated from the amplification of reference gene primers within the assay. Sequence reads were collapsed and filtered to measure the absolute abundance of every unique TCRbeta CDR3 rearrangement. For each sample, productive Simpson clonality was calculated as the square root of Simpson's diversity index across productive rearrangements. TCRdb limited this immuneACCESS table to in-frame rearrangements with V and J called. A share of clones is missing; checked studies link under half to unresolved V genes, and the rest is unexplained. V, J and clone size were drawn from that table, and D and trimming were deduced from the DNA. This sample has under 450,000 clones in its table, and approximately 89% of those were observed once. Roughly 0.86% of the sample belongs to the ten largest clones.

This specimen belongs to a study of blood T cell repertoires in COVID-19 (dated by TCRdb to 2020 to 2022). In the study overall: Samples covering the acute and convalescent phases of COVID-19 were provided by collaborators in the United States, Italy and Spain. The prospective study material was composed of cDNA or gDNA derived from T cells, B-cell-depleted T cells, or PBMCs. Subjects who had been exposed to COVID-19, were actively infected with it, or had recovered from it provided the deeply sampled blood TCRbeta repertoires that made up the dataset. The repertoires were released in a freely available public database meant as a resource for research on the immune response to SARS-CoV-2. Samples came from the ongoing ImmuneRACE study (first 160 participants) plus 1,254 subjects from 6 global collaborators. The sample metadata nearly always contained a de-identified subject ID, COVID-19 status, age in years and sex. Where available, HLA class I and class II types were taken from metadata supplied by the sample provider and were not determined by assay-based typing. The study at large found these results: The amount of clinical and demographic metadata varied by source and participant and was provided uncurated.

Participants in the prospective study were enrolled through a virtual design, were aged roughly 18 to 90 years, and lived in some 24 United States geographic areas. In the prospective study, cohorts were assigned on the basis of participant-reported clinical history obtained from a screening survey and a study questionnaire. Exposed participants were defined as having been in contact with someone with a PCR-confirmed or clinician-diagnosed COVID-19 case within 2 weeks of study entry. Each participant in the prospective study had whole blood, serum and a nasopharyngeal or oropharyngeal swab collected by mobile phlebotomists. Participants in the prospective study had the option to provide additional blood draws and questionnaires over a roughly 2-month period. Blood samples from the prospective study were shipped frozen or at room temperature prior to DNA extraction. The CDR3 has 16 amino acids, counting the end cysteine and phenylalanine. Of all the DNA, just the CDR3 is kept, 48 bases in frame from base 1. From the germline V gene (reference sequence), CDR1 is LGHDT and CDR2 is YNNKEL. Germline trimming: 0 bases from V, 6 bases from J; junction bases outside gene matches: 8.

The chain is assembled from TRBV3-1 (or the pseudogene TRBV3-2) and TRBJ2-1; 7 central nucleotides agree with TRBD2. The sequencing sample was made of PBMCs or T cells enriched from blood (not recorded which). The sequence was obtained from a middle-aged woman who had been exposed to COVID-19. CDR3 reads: CASSQDWRGGVNEQFF. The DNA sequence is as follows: TGTGCCAGCAGCCAAGATTGGAGGGGAGGGGTCAATGAGCAGTTCTTC.